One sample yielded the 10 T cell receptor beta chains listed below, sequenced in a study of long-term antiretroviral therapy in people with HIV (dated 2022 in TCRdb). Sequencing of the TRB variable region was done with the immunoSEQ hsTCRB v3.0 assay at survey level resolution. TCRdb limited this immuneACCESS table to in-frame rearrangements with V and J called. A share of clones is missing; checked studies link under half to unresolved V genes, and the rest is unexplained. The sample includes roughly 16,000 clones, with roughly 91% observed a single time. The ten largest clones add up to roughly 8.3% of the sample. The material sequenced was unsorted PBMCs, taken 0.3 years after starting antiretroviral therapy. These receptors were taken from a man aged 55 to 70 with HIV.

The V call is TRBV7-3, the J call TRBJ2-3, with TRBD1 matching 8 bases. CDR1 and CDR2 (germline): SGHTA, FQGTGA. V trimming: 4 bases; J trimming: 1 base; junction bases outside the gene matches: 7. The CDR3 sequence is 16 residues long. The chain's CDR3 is CASSYPAGQGTDTQYF. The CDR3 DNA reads TGTGCCAGCAGCTATCCTGCGGGACAGGGCACAGATACGCAGTATTTT.

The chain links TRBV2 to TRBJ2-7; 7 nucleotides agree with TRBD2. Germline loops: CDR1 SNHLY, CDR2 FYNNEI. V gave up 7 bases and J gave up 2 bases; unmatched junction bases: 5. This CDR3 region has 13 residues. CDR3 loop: CASKWEGTYEQYF. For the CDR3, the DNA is TGTGCCAGCAAATGGGAGGGCACCTACGAGCAGTACTTC.

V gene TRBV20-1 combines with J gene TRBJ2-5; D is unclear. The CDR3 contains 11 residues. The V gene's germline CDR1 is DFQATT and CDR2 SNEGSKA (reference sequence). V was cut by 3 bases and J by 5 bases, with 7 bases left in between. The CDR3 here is CSASSRETQYF. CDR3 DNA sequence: TGCAGTGCTAGCTCGAGGGAGACCCAGTACTTC.

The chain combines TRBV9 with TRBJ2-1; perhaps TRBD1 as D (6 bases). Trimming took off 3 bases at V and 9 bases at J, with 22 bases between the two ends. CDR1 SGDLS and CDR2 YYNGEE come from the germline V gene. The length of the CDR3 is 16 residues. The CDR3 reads CASSAQGNMVIGEQFF. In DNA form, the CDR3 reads TGTGCCAGCAGCGCCCAGGGGAACATGGTTATCGGTGAGCAGTTCTTC.

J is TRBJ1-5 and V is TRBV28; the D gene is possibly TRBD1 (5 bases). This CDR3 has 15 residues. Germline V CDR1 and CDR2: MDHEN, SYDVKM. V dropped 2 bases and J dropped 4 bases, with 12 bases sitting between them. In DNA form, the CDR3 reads TGTGCCAGCAGTTTACCAGGGCCGGGGAATCAGCCCCAGCATTTT. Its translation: CASSLPGPGNQPQHF. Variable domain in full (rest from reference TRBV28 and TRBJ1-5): DVKVTQSSRYLVKRTGEKVFLECVQDMDHENMFWYRQDPGLGLRLIYFSYDVKMKEKGDIPEGYSVSREKKERFSLILESASTNQTSMYLCASSLPGPGNQPQHFGDGTRLSIL.

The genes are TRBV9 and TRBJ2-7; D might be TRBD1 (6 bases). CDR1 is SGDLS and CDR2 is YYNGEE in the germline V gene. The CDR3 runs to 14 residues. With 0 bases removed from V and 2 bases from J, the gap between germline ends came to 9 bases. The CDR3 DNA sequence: TGTGCCAGCAGCGTAGGCAGGGGAGCCTACGAGCAGTACTTC. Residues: CASSVGRGAYEQYF.

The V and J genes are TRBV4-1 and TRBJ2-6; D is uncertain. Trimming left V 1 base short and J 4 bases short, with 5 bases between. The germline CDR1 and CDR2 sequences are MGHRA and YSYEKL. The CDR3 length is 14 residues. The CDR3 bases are TGCGCCAGCAGCCAAGTGGGGGGGGCCAACGTCCTGACTTTC. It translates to CASSQVGGANVLTF.

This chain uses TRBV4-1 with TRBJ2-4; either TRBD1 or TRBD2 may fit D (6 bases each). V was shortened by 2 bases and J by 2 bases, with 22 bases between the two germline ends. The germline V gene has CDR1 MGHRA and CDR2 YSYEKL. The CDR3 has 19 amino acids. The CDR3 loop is CASSQSDGGGRQSKNIQYF. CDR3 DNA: TGCGCCAGCAGCCAATCCGATGGAGGGGGGCGTCAGTCCAAAAACATTCAGTACTTC.

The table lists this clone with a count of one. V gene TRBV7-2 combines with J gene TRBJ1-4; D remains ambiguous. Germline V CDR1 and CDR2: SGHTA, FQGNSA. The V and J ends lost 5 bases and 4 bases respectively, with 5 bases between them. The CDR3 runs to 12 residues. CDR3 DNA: TGTGCCAGCAGCGAAGTTAATGAAAAACTGTTTTTT. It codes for CASSEVNEKLFF. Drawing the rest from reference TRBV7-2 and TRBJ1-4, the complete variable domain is GAGVSQSPSNKVTEKGKDVELRCDPISGHTALYWYRQSLGQGLEFLIYFQGNSAPDKSGLPSDRFSAERTGGSVSTLTIQRTQQEDSAVYLCASSEVNEKLFFGSGTQLSVL.

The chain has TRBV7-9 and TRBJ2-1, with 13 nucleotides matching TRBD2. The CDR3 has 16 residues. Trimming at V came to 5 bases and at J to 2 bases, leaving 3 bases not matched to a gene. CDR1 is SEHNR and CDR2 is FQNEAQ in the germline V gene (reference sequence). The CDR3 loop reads CASSGGTSGAYNEQFF. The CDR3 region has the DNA TGTGCCAGCAGCGGCGGGACTAGCGGGGCCTACAATGAGCAGTTCTTC.